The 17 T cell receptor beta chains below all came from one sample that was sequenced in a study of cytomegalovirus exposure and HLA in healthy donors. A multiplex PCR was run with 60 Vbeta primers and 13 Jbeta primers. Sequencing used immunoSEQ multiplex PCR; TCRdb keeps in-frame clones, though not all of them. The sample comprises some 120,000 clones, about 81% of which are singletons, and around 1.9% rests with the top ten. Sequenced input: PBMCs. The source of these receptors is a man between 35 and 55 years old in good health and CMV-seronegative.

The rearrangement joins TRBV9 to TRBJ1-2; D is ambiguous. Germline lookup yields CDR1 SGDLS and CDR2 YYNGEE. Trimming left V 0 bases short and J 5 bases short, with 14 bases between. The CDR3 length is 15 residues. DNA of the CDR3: TGTGCCAGCAGCGTAGCTCTCCAGGAATCATATGGCTACACCTTC. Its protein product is CASSVALQESYGYTF.

The CDR3 spells CASSLLVAGELFF. CDR3 DNA sequence: TGTGCCAGCAGTTTACTAGTTGCCGGGGAGCTGTTTTTT. This rearrangement joins TRBV6-5 to TRBJ2-2, with TRBD2 as a possible D gene (5 bases). Germline loops: CDR1 MNHEY, CDR2 SVGAGI. Trimming removed 4 bases from V and 6 bases from J, with 9 bases in between. This CDR3 contains 13 residues.

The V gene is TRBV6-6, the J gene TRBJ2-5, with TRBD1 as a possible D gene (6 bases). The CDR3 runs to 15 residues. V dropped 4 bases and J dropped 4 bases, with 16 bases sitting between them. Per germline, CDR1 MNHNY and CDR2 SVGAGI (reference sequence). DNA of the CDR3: TGTGCCAGCAGTTCCCGGGCAGGGGCTAGAGAGACCCAGTACTTC. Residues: CASSSRAGARETQYF.

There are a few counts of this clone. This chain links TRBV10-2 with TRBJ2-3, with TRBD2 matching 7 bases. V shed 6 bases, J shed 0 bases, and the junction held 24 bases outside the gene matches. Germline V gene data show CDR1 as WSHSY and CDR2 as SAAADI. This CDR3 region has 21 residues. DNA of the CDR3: TGCGCCAGCAGGCCCCGACACCCGACTTTGGGGGGAGGGGCTAGCACAGATACGCAGTATTTT. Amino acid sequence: CASRPRHPTLGGGASTDTQYF.

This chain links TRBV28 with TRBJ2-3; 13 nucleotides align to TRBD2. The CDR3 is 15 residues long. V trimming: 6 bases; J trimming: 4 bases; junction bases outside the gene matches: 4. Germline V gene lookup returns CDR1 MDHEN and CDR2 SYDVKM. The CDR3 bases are TGTGCCAGCAGAGATACTAGCGGGGGGGCAGATACGCAGTATTTT. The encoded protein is CASRDTSGGADTQYF.

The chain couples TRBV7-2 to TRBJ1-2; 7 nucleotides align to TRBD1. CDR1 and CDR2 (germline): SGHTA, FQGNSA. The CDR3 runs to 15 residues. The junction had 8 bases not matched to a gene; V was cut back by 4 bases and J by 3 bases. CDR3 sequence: CASSSYRGTDYGYTF. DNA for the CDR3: TGTGCCAGCAGCTCCTATCGAGGGACAGACTATGGCTACACCTTC.

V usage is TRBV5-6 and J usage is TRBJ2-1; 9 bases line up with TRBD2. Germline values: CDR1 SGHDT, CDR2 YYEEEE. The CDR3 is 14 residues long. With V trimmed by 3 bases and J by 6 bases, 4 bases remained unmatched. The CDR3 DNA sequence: TGTGCCAGCAGCTCTAGACTAGCGGCCAATGAGCAGTTCTTC. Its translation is CASSSRLAANEQFF.

The CDR3 DNA reads TGTGCCAGCAGTTCCCCGGGACAGGGGGTCAATGAGCAGTTCTTC. It specifies CASSSPGQGVNEQFF. V and J are TRBV27 and TRBJ2-1; 11 bases map to TRBD1. With 4 bases clipped from V and 6 bases from J, the junction kept 5 bases outside the gene matches. This CDR3 region has 15 residues. The germline CDR1 and CDR2 sequences are MNHEY and SMNVEV (reference sequence).

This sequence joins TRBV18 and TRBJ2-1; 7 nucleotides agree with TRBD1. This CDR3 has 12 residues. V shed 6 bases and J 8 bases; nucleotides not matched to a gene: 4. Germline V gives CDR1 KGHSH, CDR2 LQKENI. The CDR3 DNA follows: TGTGCCAGCTCCGCAGGGGGTTATGAGCAGTTCTTC. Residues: CASSAGGYEQFF.

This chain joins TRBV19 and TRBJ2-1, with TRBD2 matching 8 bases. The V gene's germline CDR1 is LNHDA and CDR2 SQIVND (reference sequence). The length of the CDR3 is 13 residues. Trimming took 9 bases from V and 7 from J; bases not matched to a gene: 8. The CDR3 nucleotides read TGTGCCAGCCGCGGGGGGCTTTCTAATGAGCAGTTCTTC. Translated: CASRGGLSNEQFF. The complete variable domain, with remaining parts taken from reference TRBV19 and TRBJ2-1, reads DGGITQSPKYLFRKEGQNVTLSCEQNLNHDAMYWYRQDPGQGLRLIYYSQIVNDFQKGDIAEGYSVSREKKESFPLTVTSAQKNPTAFYLCASRGGLSNEQFFGPGTRLTVL.

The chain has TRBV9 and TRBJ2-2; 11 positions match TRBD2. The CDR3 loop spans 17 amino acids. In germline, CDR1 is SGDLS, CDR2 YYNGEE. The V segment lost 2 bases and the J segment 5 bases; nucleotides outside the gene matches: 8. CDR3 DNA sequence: TGTGCCAGCAGCGTGGGGCTAGCGGGGGGAAAAACCGGGGAGCTGTTTTTT. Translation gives CASSVGLAGGKTGELFF.

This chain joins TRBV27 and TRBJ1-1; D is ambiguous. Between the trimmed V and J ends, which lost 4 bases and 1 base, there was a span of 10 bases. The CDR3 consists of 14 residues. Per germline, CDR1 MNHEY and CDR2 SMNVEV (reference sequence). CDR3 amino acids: CASSSSGRNTEAFF. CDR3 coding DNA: TGTGCCAGCAGTTCGTCAGGAAGGAACACTGAAGCTTTCTTT.

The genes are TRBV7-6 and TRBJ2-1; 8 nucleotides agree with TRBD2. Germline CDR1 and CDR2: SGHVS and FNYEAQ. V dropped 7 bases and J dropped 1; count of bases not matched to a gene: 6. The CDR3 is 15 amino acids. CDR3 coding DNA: TGTGCCAGCAAGGGTACGGGGGGGTCCTACAATGAGCAGTTCTTC. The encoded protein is CASKGTGGSYNEQFF.

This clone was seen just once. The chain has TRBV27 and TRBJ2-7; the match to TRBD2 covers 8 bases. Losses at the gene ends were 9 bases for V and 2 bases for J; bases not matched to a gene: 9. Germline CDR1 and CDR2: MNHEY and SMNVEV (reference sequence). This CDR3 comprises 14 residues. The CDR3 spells CASRSGGLAYEQYF. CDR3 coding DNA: TGTGCCAGTAGAAGCGGGGGCCTCGCCTACGAGCAGTACTTC.

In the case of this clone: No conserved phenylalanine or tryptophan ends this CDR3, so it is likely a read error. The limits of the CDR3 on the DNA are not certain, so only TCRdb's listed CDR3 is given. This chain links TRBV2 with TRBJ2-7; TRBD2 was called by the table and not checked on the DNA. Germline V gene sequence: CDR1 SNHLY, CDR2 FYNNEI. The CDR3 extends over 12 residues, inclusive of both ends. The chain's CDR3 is CASSEGSGGRGS.

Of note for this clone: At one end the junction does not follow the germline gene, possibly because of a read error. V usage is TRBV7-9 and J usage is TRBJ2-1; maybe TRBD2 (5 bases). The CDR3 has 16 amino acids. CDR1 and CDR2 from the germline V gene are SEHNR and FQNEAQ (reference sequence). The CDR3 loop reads CSSSFLVGSSYNEQFF. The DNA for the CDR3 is TGTTCCAGCAGCTTCCTGGTGGGGAGCTCCTACAATGAGCAGTTCTTC.

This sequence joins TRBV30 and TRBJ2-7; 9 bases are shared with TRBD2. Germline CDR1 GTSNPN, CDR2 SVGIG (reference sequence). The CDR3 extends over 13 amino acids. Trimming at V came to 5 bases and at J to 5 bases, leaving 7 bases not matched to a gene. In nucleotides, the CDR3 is TGTGCCTGGGGTCTAGCGGGAACCGACGAGCAGTACTTC. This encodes CAWGLAGTDEQYF.